A single T cell receptor beta chain is shown here with its context. Antigen unknown. These data originate in a study of CD8 T cells in ankylosing spondylitis. Germline V gene data show CDR1 as SGHKS and CDR2 as YYEKEE (reference sequence). The V end lost 1 base, the J end lost 8 bases, and 16 bases lay between the germline ends. The CDR3 extends over 15 amino acids. The study's findings and limits: Past studies reported some motif variants in reactive arthritis synovial fluid and blood. Researchers reportedly found disease-linked clones significantly enriched in matched ankylosing spondylitis synovial fluid. Among TCR beta sequences, a motif of fewer than 10 highly homologous variants appeared characteristic of ankylosing spondylitis blood. Those disease-linked clones were CD8+; they were also relatively rare in peripheral blood.

Generation of TCR beta libraries employed quantitative 5'-RACE incorporating molecular barcodes. TCRdb independently ran MiXCR on the 5' RACE reads; one entry per CDR3 protein. The sample has around 890,000 distinct CDR3 sequences, about 12% seen once. The chain couples TRBV5-5 to TRBJ1-5; possible D gene TRBD1, 6 bases. The origin of this receptor is a male donor with ankylosing spondylitis. Source material: blood, either unsorted or a sorted T cell fraction (not recorded which). CDR3 nucleotide sequence: TGTGCCAGCAGCTTGTTGGGGGGCAACGGGGAGCCCCAGCATTTT. Its protein product is CASSLLGGNGEPQHF.